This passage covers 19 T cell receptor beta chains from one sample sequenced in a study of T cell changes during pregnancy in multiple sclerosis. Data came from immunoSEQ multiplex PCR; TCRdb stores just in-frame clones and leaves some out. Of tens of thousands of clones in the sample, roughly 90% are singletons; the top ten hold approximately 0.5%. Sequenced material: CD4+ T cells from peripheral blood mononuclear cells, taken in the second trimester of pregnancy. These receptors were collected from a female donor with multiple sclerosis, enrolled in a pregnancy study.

CDR3 in DNA: TGTGCCAGCAGCGCGACGGGACAGACCTACAATGAGCAGTTCTTC. Translation: CASSATGQTYNEQFF. V gene TRBV9 combines with J gene TRBJ2-1; 7 bases line up with TRBD1. Trimming at V came to 3 bases and at J to 2 bases, leaving 5 bases not matched to a gene. Germline CDR1 is SGDLS and CDR2 is YYNGEE. The CDR3 runs to 15 residues.

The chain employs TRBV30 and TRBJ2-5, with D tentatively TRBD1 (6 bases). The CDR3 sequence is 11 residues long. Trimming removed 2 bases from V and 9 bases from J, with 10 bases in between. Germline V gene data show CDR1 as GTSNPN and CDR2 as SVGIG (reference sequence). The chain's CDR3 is CAWSPQGPQYF. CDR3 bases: TGTGCCTGGAGTCCTCAGGGGCCCCAGTACTTC.

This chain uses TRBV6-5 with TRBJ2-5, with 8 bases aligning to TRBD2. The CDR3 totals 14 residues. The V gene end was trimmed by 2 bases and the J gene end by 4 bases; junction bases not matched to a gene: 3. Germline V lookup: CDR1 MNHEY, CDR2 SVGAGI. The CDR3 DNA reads TGTGCCAGCAGTTACCGGGCGGGAGGAGAGACCCAGTACTTC. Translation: CASSYRAGGETQYF.

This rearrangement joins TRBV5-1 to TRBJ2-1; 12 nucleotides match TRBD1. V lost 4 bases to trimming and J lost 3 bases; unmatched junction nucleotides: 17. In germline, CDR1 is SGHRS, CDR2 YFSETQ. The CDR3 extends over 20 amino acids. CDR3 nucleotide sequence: TGCGCCAGCAGCCCCAGGGGGGGACAGGGGGCAATAGGTGGCTACAATGAGCAGTTCTTC. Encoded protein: CASSPRGGQGAIGGYNEQFF. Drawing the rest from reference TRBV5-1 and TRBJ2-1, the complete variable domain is KAGVTQTPRYLIKTRGQQVTLSCSPISGHRSVSWYQQTPGQGLQFLFEYFSETQRNKGNFPGRFSGRQFSNSRSEMNVSTLELGDSALYLCASSPRGGQGAIGGYNEQFFGPGTRLTVL.

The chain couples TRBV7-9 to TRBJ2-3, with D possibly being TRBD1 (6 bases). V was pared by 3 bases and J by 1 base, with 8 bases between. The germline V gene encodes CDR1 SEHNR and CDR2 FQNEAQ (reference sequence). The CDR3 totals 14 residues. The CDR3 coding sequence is TGTGCCAGCAGCTTGGCAGGGGGCACAGATACGCAGTATTTT. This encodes CASSLAGGTDTQYF. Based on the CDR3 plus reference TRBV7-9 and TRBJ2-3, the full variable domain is DTGVSQNPRHKITKRGQNVTFRCDPISEHNRLYWYRQTLGQGPEFLTYFQNEAQLEKSRLLSDRFSAERPKGSFSTLEIQRTEQGDSAMYLCASSLAGGTDTQYFGPGTRLTVL.

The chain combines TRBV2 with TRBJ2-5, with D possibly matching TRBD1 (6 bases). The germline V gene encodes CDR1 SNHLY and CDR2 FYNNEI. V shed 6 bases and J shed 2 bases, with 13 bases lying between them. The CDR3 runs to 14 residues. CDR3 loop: CASRDRVYQETQYF. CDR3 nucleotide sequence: TGTGCCAGCAGGGACAGAGTATATCAAGAGACCCAGTACTTC.

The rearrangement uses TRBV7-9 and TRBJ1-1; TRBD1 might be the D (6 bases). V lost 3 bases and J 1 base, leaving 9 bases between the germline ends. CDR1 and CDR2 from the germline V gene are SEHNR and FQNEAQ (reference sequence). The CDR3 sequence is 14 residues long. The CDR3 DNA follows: TGTGCCAGCAGCTTCCCGGGACAGAACACTGAAGCTTTCTTT. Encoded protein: CASSFPGQNTEAFF.

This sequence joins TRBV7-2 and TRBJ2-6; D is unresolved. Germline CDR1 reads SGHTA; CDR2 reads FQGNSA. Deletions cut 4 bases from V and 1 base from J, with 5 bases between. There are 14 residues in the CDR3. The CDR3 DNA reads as TGTGCCAGCAGCTCCTATTCTGGGGCCAACGTCCTGACTTTC. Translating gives CASSSYSGANVLTF.

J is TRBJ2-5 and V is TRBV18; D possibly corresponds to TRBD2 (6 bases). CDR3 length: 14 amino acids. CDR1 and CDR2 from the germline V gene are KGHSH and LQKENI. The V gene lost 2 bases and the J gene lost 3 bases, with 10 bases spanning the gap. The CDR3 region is CASSPAGGKETQYF. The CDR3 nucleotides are TGTGCCAGCTCACCAGCCGGGGGAAAAGAGACCCAGTACTTC.

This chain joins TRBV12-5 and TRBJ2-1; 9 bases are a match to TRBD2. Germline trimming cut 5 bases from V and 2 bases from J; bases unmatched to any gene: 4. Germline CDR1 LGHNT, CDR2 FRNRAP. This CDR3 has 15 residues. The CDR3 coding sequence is TGTGCTAGTGGTCAAGCGGGAGGCGCCTACAATGAGCAGTTCTTC. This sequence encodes CASGQAGGAYNEQFF.

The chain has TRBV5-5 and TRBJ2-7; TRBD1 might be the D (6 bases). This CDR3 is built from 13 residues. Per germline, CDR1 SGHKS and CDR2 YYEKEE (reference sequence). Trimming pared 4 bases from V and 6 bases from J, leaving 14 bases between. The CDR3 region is CASSRITGSEQYF. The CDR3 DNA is TGTGCCAGCAGCCGAATAACAGGGTCCGAGCAGTACTTC. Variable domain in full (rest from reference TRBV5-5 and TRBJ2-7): DAGVTQSPTHLIKTRGQQVTLRCSPISGHKSVSWYQQVLGQGPQFIFQYYEKEERGRGNFPDRFSARQFPNYSSELNVNALLLGDSALYLCASSRITGSEQYFGPGTRLTVT.

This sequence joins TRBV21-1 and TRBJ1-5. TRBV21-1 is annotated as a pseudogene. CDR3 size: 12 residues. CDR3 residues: CASSKPKQPQHF. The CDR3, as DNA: TGTGCCAGCAGCAAACCTAAGCAGCCCCAGCATTTT.

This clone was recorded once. The CDR3: CASKTHFTSGPGRRPDTQYF. CDR3 nucleotide sequence: TGTGCCAGCAAGACTCACTTCACTAGCGGACCCGGGAGGCGCCCAGATACGCAGTATTTT. This rearrangement joins TRBV28 to TRBJ2-3, with 8 positions matching TRBD2. Germline trimming cut 7 bases from V and 4 bases from J; bases unmatched to any gene: 25. Germline CDR1 is MDHEN and CDR2 is SYDVKM. There are 20 residues in the CDR3.

The CDR3 region has the DNA TGCGCCAGCAGCCACCCTGGGGCAGTGAATGAAGCTTTCTTT. It encodes CASSHPGAVNEAFF. The chain carries TRBV4-1 and TRBJ1-1; D may be TRBD1 (5 bases). From germline, CDR1 is MGHRA and CDR2 YSYEKL. V lost 3 bases, J lost 7 bases, and 15 bases lay in between. The CDR3 consists of 14 residues.

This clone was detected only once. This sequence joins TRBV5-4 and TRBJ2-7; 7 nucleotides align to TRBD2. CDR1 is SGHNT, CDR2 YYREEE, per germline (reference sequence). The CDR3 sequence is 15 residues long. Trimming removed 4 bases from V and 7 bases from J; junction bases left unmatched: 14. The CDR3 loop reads CASSLGSSGVREQYF. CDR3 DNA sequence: TGTGCCAGCAGCCTGGGGTCTAGCGGAGTACGAGAGCAGTACTTC.

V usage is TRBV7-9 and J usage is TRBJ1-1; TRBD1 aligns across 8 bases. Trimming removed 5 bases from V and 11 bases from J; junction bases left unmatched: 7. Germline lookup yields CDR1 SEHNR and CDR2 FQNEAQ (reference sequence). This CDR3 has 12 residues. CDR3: CASSPSTGEAFF. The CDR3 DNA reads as TGTGCCAGCAGCCCCTCGACAGGGGAGGCTTTCTTT.

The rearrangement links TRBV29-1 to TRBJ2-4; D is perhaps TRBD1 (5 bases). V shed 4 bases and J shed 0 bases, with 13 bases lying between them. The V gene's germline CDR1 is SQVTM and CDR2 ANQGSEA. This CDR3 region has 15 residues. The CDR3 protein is CSVGTGSLAKNIQYF. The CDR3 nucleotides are TGCAGCGTTGGTACAGGTAGTTTAGCCAAAAACATTCAGTACTTC.

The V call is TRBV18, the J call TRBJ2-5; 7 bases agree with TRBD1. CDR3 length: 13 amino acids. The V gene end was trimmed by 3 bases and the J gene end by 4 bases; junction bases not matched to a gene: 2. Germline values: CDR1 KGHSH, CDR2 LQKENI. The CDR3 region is CASSPRQGETQYF. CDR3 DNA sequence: TGTGCCAGCTCACCCCGACAGGGAGAGACCCAGTACTTC.

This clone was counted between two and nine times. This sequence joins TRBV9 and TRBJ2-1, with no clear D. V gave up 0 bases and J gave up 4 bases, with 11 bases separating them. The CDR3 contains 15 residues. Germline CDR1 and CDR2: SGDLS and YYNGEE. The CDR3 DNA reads TGTGCCAGCAGCGTAGATCCTAGGAAATACAATGAGCAGTTCTTC. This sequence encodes CASSVDPRKYNEQFF.